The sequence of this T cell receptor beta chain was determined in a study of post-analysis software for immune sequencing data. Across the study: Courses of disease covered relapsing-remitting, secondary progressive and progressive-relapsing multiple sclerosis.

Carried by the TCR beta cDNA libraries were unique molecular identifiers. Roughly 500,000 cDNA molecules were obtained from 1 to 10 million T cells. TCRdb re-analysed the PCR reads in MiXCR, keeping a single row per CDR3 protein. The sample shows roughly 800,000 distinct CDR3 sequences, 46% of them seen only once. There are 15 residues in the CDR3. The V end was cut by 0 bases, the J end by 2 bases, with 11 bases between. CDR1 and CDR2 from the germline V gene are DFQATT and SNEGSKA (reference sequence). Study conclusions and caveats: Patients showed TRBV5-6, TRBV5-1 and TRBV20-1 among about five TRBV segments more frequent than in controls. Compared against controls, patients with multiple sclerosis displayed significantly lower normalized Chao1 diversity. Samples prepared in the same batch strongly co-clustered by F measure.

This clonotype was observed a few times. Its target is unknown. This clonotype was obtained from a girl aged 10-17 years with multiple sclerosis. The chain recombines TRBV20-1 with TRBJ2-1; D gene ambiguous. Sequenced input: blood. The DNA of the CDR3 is TGCAGTGCTAGAGAGAGGCAGATTCCCTACAATGAGCAGTTCTTC. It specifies CSARERQIPYNEQFF.